The 2 T cell receptor beta chains below come from one sample, sequenced in a study of read filtering for tumor transcriptome and immune sequencing. This library used roughly 400 ng RNA and molecular barcoded adaptors spanning alpha/delta and beta/gamma chains. TCRdb reprocessed the reads via MiXCR and lists one record per CDR3 protein. The table shows 30,000 to 40,000 distinct CDR3 sequences, with about an eighth occurring only once. The sequencing sample was made of a population of CD138-negative cells sorted from bone marrow. The receptors stem from a donor over 35 with multiple myeloma.

With regard to this clonotype: A read error is possible here, since a much larger clone lies one base away. No conserved phenylalanine or tryptophan is present at the end of the CDR3, so a read error is the likely explanation. This rearrangement joins TRBV27 to TRBJ1-5; 8 bases are a match to TRBD1. V dropped 8 bases and J dropped 7; count of bases not matched to a gene: 7. Germline V gene lookup returns CDR1 MNHEY and CDR2 SMNVEV (reference sequence). CDR3 length equals 13 residues. CDR3 amino acids: CASWTGRGQPQHS. The CDR3 nucleotides are TGTGCCAGCTGGACAGGGAGAGGACAGCCCCAGCATTCT.

This clonotype appeared many times. The V and J genes are TRBV2 and TRBJ2-7; D is perhaps TRBD1 (5 bases). V was shortened by 7 bases and J by 3 bases, with 16 bases between the two germline ends. Germline CDR1 SNHLY, CDR2 FYNNEI. CDR3 size: 14 residues. The CDR3 spells CASKRESQGYEQYF. CDR3 DNA: TGTGCCAGCAAACGTGAGTCCCAGGGCTACGAGCAGTACTTC.